This T cell receptor (beta chain) was recorded in a study of shared clonotypes between healthy human individuals. Across the whole study: A donor's plate count was three for CD4 naive and three for CD4 memory; CD8 naive had two and CD8 memory one. Study-wide results and caveats: The rarefaction results pointed to incomplete sorted-subset sequencing despite large depth. Shared across a few donors were roughly 4.8% of the naive CD4 clonotypes.

For this clone: Its target is unknown.

Method: immunoSEQ multiplex PCR; TCRdb's copy keeps in-frame clones and lacks some. The sample has about 670,000 clones, 72% seen once. The CDR3 totals 14 residues. Per the germline V gene, CDR1 is SNHLY and CDR2 is FYNNEI. V lost 4 bases, J lost 0 bases, and 10 bases lay in between. The sequencing input was memory CD4+ T cells sorted from blood. The subset is: CD45RA-negative fraction. This clonotype originated in a woman aged 30 to 39 in good health. The V gene is TRBV2, the J gene TRBJ2-7; D uncertain. The CDR3 is CASSVSGSSYEQYF. CDR3 sequence (DNA): TGTGCCAGCAGTGTCTCCGGGTCCTCCTACGAGCAGTACTTC.